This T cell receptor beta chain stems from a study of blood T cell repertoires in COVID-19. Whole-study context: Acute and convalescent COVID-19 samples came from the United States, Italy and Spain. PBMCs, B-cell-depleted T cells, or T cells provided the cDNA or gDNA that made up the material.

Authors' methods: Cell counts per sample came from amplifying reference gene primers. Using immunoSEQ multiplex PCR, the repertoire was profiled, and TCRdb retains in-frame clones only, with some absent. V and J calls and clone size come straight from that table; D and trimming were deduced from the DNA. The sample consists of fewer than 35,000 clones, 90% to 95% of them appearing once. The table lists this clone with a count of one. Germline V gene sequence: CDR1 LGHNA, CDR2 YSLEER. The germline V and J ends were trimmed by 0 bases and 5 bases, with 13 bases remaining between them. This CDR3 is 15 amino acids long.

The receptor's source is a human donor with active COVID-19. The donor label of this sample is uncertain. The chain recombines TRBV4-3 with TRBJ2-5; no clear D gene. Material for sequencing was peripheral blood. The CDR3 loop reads CASSQDLGKAETQYF. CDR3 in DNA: TGCGCCAGCAGCCAAGATCTAGGCAAAGCGGAGACCCAGTACTTC.